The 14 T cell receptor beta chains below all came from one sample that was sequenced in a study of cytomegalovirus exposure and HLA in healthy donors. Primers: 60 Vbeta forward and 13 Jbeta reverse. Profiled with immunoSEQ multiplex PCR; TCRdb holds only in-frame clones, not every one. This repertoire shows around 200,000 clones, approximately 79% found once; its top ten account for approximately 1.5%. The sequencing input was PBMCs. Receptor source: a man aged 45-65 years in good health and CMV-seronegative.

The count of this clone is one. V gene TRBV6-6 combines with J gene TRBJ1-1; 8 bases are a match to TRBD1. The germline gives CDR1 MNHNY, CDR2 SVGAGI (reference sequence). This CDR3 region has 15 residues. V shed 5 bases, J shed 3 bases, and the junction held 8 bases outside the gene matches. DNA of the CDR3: TGTGCCAGCAGTGCCAGGGGGCGAGGGGACACTGAAGCTTTCTTT. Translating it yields CASSARGRGDTEAFF.

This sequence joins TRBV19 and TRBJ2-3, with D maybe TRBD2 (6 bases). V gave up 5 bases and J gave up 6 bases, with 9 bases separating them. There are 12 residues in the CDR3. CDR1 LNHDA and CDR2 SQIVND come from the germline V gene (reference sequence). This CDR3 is CASSPREDTQYF. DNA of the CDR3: TGTGCCAGTAGTCCCCGGGAGGATACGCAGTATTTT.

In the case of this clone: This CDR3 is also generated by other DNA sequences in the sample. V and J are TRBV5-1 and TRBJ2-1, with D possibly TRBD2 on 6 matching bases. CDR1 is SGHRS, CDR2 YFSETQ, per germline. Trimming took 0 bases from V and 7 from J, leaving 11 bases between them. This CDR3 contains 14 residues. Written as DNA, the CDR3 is TGCGCCAGCAGCTTGGTTGGAGGGGCAAATGAGCAGTTCTTC. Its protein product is CASSLVGGANEQFF.

The CDR3 DNA reads as TGTGCCAGCAGCGTAGGAGATCAAGAGACCCAGTACTTC. Residues: CASSVGDQETQYF. This chain connects TRBV9 to TRBJ2-5; D is uncertain. Trimming removed 0 bases at V and 2 bases at J, with 5 bases between. This CDR3 region has 13 residues. Looked up from germline, CDR1 is SGDLS and CDR2 is YYNGEE.

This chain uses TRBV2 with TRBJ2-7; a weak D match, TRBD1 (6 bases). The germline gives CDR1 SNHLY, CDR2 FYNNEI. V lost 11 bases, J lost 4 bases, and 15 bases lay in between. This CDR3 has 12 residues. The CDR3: CAGRTASYEQYF. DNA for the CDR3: TGTGCCGGAAGGACAGCCTCATACGAGCAGTACTTC.

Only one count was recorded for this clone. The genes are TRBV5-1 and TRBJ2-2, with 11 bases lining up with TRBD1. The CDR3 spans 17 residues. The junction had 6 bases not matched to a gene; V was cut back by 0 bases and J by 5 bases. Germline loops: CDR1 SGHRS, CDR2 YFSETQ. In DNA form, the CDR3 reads TGCGCCAGCAGCTTGGGTTCGGGACAGGGGGTGACCGGGGAGCTGTTTTTT. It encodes CASSLGSGQGVTGELFF.

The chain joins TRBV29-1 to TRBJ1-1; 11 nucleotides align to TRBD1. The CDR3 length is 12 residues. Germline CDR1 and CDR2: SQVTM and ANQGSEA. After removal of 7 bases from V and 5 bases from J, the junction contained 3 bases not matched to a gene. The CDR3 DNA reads TGCAGCGGTGGGACAGGGGGGACTGAAGCTTTCTTT. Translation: CSGGTGGTEAFF. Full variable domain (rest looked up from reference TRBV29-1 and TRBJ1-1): SAVISQKPSRDICQRGTSLTIQCQVDSQVTMMFWYRQQPGQSLTLIATANQGSEATYESGFVIDKFPISRPNLTFSTLTVSNMSPEDSSIYLCSGGTGGTEAFFGQGTRLTVV.

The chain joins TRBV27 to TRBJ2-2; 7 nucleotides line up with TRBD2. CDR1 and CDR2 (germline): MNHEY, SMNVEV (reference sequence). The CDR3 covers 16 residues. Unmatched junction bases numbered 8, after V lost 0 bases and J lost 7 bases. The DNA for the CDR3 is TGTGCCAGCAGTTTATCTCCAGGGCGCGGGGGCGGGGAGCTGTTTTTT. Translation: CASSLSPGRGGGELFF.

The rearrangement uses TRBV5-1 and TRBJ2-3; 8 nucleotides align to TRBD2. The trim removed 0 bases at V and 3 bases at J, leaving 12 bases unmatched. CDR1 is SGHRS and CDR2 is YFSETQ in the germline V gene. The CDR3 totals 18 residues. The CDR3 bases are TGCGCCAGCAGCTTGGTCCCGAGCGGGAGTTTTCAGACAGATACGCAGTATTTT. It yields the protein CASSLVPSGSFQTDTQYF.

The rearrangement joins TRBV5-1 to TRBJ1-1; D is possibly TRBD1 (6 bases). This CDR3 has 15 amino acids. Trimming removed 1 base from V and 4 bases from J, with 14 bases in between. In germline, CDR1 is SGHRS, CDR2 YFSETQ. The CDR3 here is CASSLYTGTGTEAFF. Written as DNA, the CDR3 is TGCGCCAGCAGCTTGTATACAGGGACGGGCACTGAAGCTTTCTTT.

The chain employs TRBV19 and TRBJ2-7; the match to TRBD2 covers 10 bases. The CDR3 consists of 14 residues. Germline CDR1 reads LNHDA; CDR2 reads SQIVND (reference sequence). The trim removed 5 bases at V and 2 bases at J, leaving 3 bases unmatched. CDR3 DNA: TGTGCCAGTAGTTTCACTAGCGGGACCTACGAGCAGTACTTC. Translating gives CASSFTSGTYEQYF.

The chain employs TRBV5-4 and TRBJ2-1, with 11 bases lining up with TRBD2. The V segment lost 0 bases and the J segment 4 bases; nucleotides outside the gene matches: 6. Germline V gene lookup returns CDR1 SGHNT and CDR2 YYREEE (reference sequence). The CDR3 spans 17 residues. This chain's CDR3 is CASSLGGTSGLYNEQFF. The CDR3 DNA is TGTGCCAGCAGCTTGGGCGGGACTAGCGGTTTGTACAATGAGCAGTTCTTC.

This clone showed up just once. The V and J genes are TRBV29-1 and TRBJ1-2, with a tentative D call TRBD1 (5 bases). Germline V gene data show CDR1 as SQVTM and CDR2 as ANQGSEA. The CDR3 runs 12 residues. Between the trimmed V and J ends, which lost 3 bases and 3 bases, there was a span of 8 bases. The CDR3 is CSVEGLDYGYTF. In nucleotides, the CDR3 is TGCAGCGTTGAGGGACTCGACTATGGCTACACCTTC. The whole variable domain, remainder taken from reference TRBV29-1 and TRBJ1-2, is SAVISQKPSRDICQRGTSLTIQCQVDSQVTMMFWYRQQPGQSLTLIATANQGSEATYESGFVIDKFPISRPNLTFSTLTVSNMSPEDSSIYLCSVEGLDYGYTFGSGTRLTVV.

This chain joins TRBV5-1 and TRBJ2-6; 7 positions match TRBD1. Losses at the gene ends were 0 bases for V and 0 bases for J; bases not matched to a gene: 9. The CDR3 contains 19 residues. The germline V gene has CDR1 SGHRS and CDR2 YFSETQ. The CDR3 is CASSLAAGGHSSGANVLTF. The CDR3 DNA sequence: TGCGCCAGCAGCTTGGCGGCAGGGGGACATAGCTCTGGGGCCAACGTCCTGACTTTC.